A single sample is the source of the 10 T cell receptor beta chains below, sequenced in a study of blood T cell repertoires in COVID-19. Produced via immunoSEQ multiplex PCR; TCRdb's table is partial and in-frame only. The sample yields roughly 380,000 clones, 85% seen once. The material sequenced was peripheral blood. The receptors shown here come from a woman aged 18-29 years with acute or convalescent COVID-19.

The chain recombines TRBV5-1 with TRBJ2-2; TRBD2 aligns across 7 bases. Germline V gene sequence: CDR1 SGHRS, CDR2 YFSETQ. This CDR3 is built from 14 residues. V was clipped by 5 bases and J by 3 bases; unmatched bases: 4. The CDR3, as DNA: TGCGCCAGCAGGACCCTAGCGGACACCGGGGAGCTGTTTTTT. The encoded protein is CASRTLADTGELFF.

J is TRBJ1-5 and V is TRBV30, with 9 bases lining up with TRBD1. CDR1 and CDR2 from the germline V gene are GTSNPN and SVGIG (reference sequence). V shed 4 bases and J 6 bases; nucleotides not matched to a gene: 1. The CDR3 totals 12 residues. CDR3 nucleotides: TGTGCCTGGACGACAGGGGGTCAGCCCCAGCATTTT. Encoded protein: CAWTTGGQPQHF. Using reference TRBV30 and TRBJ1-5 for the parts outside the CDR3, the full variable domain is SQTIHQWPATLVQPVGSPLSLECTVEGTSNPNLYWYRQAAGRGLQLLFYSVGIGQISSEVPQNLSASRPQDRQFILSSKKLLLSDSGFYLCAWTTGGQPQHFGDGTRLSIL.

This clone was seen repeatedly, ten times or more. CDR3 in amino acids: CAWTTGAYSGELFF. DNA of the CDR3: TGTGCCTGGACCACAGGGGCGTATAGCGGGGAGCTGTTTTTT. This rearrangement joins TRBV30 to TRBJ2-2, with TRBD1 matching 7 bases. CDR1 GTSNPN and CDR2 SVGIG come from the germline V gene (reference sequence). This CDR3 spans 14 amino acids. V gave up 4 bases and J gave up 7 bases; unmatched junction bases: 9.

The chain has TRBV24-1 and TRBJ2-1, with 10 bases lining up with TRBD2. The CDR3 loop spans 15 amino acids. CDR1 and CDR2 (germline): KGHDR, SFDVKD. J gave up 10 bases and V 3 bases, and 8 bases lay outside the gene matches. The CDR3 nucleotides are TGTGCCACCAGTGATAGGCTAGCGGGAGCAGAGGAGCAGTTCTTC. Amino acid sequence: CATSDRLAGAEEQFF.

The chain links TRBV9 to TRBJ1-1; D call uncertain. The V and J ends lost 4 bases and 3 bases respectively, with 10 bases between them. This CDR3 is 13 amino acids long. Germline CDR1 reads SGDLS; CDR2 reads YYNGEE. CDR3 region: CASSPITDTEAFF. DNA for the CDR3: TGTGCCAGCAGCCCAATTACGGACACTGAAGCTTTCTTT.

The chain is built from TRBV2 and TRBJ1-4; TRBD1 might be the D (6 bases). CDR3 length: 15 amino acids. Deletions cut 3 bases from V and 8 bases from J, with 16 bases between. Germline V gives CDR1 SNHLY, CDR2 FYNNEI. The CDR3 is CASSEAGARGEKLFF. CDR3 DNA: TGTGCCAGCAGTGAGGCGGGGGCGAGGGGAGAAAAACTGTTTTTT.

This chain connects TRBV19 to TRBJ1-3; D might be TRBD1 (5 bases). V was pared by 0 bases and J by 3 bases, with 12 bases between. The V gene's germline CDR1 is LNHDA and CDR2 SQIVND (reference sequence). This CDR3 contains 16 residues. This CDR3 is CASSIERGSGGNTIYF. For the CDR3, the DNA is TGTGCCAGTAGTATAGAGCGGGGCTCGGGTGGAAACACCATATATTTT.

The chain couples TRBV19 to TRBJ2-4; tentative D call: TRBD2 (6 bases). The CDR3 has 14 residues. Trimming pared 3 bases from V and 9 bases from J, leaving 15 bases between. The germline gives CDR1 LNHDA, CDR2 SQIVND (reference sequence). CDR3 bases: TGTGCCAGTAGTATTCAGGACCAGGGAGGCATTCAGTACTTC. The encoded protein is CASSIQDQGGIQYF.

This chain uses TRBV5-6 with TRBJ1-2; D unresolved. Trimming removed 1 base from V and 3 bases from J, with 4 bases in between. This CDR3 contains 12 residues. Germline CDR1 SGHDT, CDR2 YYEEEE. The CDR3 here is CASSLRDYGYTF. The DNA of the CDR3 is TGTGCCAGCAGCTTGCGGGACTATGGCTACACCTTC.

This sequence joins TRBV24-1 and TRBJ2-5, with 8 bases fitting TRBD2. The CDR3 sequence is 13 residues long. Germline trimming cut 7 bases from V and 5 bases from J; bases unmatched to any gene: 5. Germline CDR1 is KGHDR and CDR2 is SFDVKD. The CDR3 protein is CATSPGGYETQYF. The CDR3 DNA follows: TGTGCCACCAGCCCGGGGGGGTACGAGACCCAGTACTTC.